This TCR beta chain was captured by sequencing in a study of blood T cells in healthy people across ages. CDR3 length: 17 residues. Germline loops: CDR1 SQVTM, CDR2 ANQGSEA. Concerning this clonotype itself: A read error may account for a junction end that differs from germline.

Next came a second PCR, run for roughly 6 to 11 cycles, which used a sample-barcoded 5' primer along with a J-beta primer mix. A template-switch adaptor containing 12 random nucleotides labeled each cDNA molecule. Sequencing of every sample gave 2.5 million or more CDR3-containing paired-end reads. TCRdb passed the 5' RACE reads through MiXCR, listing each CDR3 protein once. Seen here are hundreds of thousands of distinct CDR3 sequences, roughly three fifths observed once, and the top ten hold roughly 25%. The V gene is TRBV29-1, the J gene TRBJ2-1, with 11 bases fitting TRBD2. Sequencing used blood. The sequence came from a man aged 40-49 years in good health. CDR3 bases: TGCAGCGTTGATTTTGGATATAGCGGGGGGGTGTACAATGAGCAGTTCTTT. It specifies CSVDFGYSGGVYNEQFF.